The present entry profiles one T cell receptor (beta chain) with its context. This clone's antigen is unknown. Per-base quality was not reported, and no clone a single base away is much larger than it. The data stem from a study of post-analysis software for immune sequencing data (dated by TCRdb to 2015 to 2017). About the study as a whole: Recorded disease courses included relapsing-remitting, secondary progressive and progressive-relapsing multiple sclerosis, with some patients lacking subtype annotation. Patient repertoires were compared against about twelve previously published healthy control repertoires from donors aged 6 to 25 years. A subset of samples was prepared in parallel using single-end sample barcoding, then pooled and co-amplified after Illumina adapter ligation. Points the paper makes about the study in general: Patients showed significantly higher frequencies than controls for five TRBV segments, among them TRBV5-6, TRBV5-1 and TRBV20-1. The multiple sclerosis patient group was slightly younger than the control group. Compared with controls, multiple sclerosis patients had significantly lower normalized Chao1 diversity, a finding suggesting substantial peripheral T-cell clonal expansion. Strong co-clustering of samples prepared in the same batch was shown by direct clustering with F measure, prompting a batch-effect correction.

TCR beta repertoires were profiled from peripheral blood of roughly 13 young patients with multiple sclerosis to demonstrate the VDJtools post-analysis software. The multiple sclerosis patients were children and adolescents between 6 and 15 years of age. The trim is 11 bases for V and 7 bases for J, with a gap of 23 bases between the germline ends. Inclusive of the bounding cysteine and phenylalanine, the CDR3 is 14 residues long. The retained sequence is limited to the CDR3, 42 bases, with the frame set at the first base. CDR1 is given as ENHRY and CDR2 as SYGVKD, both from the germline V gene. Library method: PCR. Sequencer: Illumina HiSeq 2500. To reduce PCR and sequencing biases, unique molecular identifiers were incorporated into the TCR beta cDNA libraries. Per 1 to 10 million input T cells, around 500,000 cDNA molecules were obtained, such that each molecule approximated one T cell. The patient libraries were prepared and sequenced with the same protocol used for the earlier healthy control dataset. Samples belonging to the same batch were prepared together, multiplexed and sequenced on a shared HiSeq lane. For the original study's pipeline: Raw barcoded reads were processed with MIGEC, and single-read molecular identifier groups were discarded before consensus assembly and CDR3 extraction. Clonotype tables were post-analysed with VDJtools, and diversity was normalized by down-sampling all datasets to the smallest sample size. Repertoire overlap clustering matched CDR3 amino acid but not nucleotide sequences to correct batch-related cross-sample contamination. Clones were called with MiXCR by TCRdb after fastp trimmed the public reads at Q25, and only in-frame beta chains were retained. CDR3 protein duplicates are merged, each entry listing the most common genes and DNA. The V and J calls and clone size are TCRdb's, not the authors'. Counted in this sample were about half a million distinct CDR3 sequences; roughly 46% of them appeared once. Roughly 12% of the sample is in the top ten clones.

This chain is built from TRBV10-3 and TRBJ1-2; TRBD1 is perhaps the D gene, given 5 matching bases. The specimen was blood. This clonotype was obtained from a girl aged 5 to 17 with multiple sclerosis. The DNA reads TGTGCCTCTCGGGGGTGGGAGGAGGCGGCTGGCTACACCTTC. It codes for CASRGWEEAAGYTF.